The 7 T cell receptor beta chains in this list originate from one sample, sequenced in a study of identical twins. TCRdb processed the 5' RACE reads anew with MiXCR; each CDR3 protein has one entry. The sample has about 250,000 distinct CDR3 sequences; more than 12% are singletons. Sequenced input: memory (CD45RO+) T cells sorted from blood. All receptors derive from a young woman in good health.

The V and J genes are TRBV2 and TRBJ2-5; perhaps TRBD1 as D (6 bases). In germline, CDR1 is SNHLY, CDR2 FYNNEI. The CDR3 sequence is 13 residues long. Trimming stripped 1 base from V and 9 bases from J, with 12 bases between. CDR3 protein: CASSEELPGAQYF. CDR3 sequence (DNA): TGTGCCAGCAGTGAAGAACTCCCAGGGGCCCAGTACTTC.

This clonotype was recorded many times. The CDR3 DNA reads TGTGCCAGCAAACAGGGAGCTAACTATGGCTACACCTTC. It translates to CASKQGANYGYTF. The chain uses TRBV6-1 and TRBJ1-2; possible D gene TRBD1, 6 bases. This CDR3 comprises 13 residues. Germline CDR1 reads MNHNS; CDR2 reads SASEGT. Trimming took 7 bases from V and 0 from J, leaving 9 bases between them.

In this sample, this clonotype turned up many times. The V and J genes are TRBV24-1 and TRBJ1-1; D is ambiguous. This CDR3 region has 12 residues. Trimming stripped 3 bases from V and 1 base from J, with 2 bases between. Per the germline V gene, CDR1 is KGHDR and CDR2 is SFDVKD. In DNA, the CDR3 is TGTGCCACCAGTGATCAGAACACTGAAGCTTTCTTT. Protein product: CATSDQNTEAFF.

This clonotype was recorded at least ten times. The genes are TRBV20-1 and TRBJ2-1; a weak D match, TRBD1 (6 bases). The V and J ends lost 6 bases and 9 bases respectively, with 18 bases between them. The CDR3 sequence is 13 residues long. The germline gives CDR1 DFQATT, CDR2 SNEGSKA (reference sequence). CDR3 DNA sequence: TGCAGTGCCAAGGGCTCCCGAGGGGGTGAGCAGTTCTTC. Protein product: CSAKGSRGGEQFF.

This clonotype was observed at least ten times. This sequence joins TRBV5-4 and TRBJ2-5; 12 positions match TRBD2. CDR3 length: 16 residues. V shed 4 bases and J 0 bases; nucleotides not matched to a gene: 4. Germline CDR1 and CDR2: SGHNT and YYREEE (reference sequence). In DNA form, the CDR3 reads TGTGCCAGCAGCCCAACTAGCGGGGGGTACCAAGAGACCCAGTACTTC. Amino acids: CASSPTSGGYQETQYF.

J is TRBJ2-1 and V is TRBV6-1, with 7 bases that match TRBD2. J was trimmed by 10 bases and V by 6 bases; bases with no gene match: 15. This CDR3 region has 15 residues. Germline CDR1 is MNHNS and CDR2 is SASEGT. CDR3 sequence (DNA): TGTGCCAGCAGGGTCCGGGACTACCAAATCGAGGAGCAGTTCTTC. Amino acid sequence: CASRVRDYQIEEQFF.

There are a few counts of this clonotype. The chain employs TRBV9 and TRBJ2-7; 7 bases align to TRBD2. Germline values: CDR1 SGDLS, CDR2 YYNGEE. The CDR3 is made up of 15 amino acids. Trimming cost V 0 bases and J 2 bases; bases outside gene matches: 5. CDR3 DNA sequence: TGTGCCAGCAGCGTAGACGGGGGGACGCCCTACGAGCAGTACTTC. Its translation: CASSVDGGTPYEQYF.